Described below is a single TCR beta chain sequence and its context. Antigen unknown. This specimen comes from a study of beta chain features in type 1 diabetes. In the study overall: Patients shared similar age, gender and cell yields with healthy donors. There were 107,917,701 sorted cells examined across all samples.

Whole-study findings and limits: When VDJ junctions were examined, type 1 diabetes patients showed fewer insertions and more deletions. Shortening of TCRB CDR3s, moderate but significant, appeared in all four CD4+ subsets of Type 1 diabetes patients.

The whole isolated RNA underwent reverse transcription, so sequencing captured expressed TCRB transcripts. Each sample of naive, central memory or regulatory T cells had, on average, approximately 3.5 million reads. Produced via immunoSEQ multiplex PCR; TCRdb's table is partial and in-frame only. There are approximately 360,000 clones in the sample; about 12% occur only once, and 0.008% to 0.011% lies in the top ten. The sequencing input was naive CD4+ T cells from blood. The source of this sequence is a woman aged 18-35 years with type 1 diabetes.

In DNA, the CDR3 is TGTGCCAGCAACGGGGATCTCACAGATACGCAGTATTTT. Amino acid sequence: CASNGDLTDTQYF. This rearrangement joins TRBV21-1 to TRBJ2-3; the table gives TRBD2 as D, unverified against the DNA. TRBV21-1 is termed a pseudogene. The CDR3 contains 13 residues.